The entry below describes one T cell receptor beta chain. The CDR3 covers 14 residues. CDR1 is ENHRY and CDR2 is SYGVKD in the germline V gene. J gave up 5 bases and V 5 bases, and 8 bases lay outside the gene matches. Here immunoSEQ multiplex PCR was the method, and the copy in TCRdb shows in-frame clones only, minus some. The table has over 300,000 clones, about 82% seen once. This entry belongs to a study of blood T cell repertoires in COVID-19. Study-level information: Material from acute and convalescent COVID-19 was sourced from the United States, Italy and Spain. From T cells, B-cell-depleted T cells, or PBMCs came the material, which was cDNA or gDNA.

The receptor was derived from a woman between 50 and 59 years old with acute or convalescent COVID-19. The chain is built from TRBV10-3 and TRBJ2-7; 8 bases map to TRBD1. Sequencing was done on a sample of peripheral blood. In DNA form, the CDR3 reads TGTGCCATCAGTTCTCCCCGGACAGGGAACGAGCAGTACTTC. Its translation is CAISSPRTGNEQYF.